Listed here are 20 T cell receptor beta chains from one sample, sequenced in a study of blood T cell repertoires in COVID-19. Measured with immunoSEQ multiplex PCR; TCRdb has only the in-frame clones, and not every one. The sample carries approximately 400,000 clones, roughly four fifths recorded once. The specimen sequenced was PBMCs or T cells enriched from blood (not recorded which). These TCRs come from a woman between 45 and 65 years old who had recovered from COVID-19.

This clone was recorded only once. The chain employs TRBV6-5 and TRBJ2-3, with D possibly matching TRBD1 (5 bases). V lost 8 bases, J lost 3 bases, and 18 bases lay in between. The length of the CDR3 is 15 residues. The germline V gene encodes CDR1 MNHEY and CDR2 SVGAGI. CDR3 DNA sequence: TGTGCCAGCGCCGAGGCAGGGAAAACTACAGATACGCAGTATTTT. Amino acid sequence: CASAEAGKTTDTQYF.

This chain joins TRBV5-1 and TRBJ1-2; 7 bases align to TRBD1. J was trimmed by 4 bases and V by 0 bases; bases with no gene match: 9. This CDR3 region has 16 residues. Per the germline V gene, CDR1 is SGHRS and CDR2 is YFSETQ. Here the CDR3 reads CASSLAAGTVLYGYTF. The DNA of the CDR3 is TGCGCCAGCAGCTTGGCGGCCGGGACAGTCCTCTATGGCTACACCTTC. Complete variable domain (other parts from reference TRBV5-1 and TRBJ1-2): KAGVTQTPRYLIKTRGQQVTLSCSPISGHRSVSWYQQTPGQGLQFLFEYFSETQRNKGNFPGRFSGRQFSNSRSEMNVSTLELGDSALYLCASSLAAGTVLYGYTFGSGTRLTVV.

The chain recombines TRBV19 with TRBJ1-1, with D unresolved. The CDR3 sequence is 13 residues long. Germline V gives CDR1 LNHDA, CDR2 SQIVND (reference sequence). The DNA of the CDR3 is TGTGCAGGGATCCTCCGGGGGAACACTGAAGCTTTCTTT. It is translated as CAGILRGNTEAFF.

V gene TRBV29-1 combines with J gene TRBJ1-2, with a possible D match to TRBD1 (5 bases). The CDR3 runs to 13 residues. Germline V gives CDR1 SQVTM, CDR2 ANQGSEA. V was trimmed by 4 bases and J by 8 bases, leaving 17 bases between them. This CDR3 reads CSVGQGGVEGYTF. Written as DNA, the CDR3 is TGCAGCGTTGGTCAGGGCGGGGTGGAGGGCTACACCTTC.

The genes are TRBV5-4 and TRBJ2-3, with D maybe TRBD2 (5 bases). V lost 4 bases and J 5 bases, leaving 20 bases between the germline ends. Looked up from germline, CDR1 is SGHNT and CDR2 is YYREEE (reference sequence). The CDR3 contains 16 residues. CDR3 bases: TGTGCCAGCAGCCCCGACGTAGCCTCTCGGGGAGATACGCAGTATTTT. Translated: CASSPDVASRGDTQYF.

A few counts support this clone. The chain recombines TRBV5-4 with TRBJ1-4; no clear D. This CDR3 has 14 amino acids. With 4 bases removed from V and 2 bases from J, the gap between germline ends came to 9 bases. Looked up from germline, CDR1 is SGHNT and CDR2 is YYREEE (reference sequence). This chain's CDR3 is CASSIAGTNEKLFF. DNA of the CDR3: TGTGCCAGCAGCATAGCTGGGACTAATGAAAAACTGTTTTTT.

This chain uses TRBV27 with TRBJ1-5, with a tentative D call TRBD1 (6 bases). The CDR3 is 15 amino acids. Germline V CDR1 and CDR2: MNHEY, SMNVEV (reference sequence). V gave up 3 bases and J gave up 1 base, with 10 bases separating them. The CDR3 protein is CASSFGQGSNQPQHF. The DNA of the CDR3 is TGTGCCAGCAGTTTCGGCCAGGGGAGCAATCAGCCCCAGCATTTT.

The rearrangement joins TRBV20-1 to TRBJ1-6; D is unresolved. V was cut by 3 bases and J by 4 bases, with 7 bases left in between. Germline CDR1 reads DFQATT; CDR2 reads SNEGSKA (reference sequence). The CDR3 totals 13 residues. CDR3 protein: CSASPGYNSPLHF. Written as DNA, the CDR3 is TGCAGTGCTAGTCCGGGGTATAATTCACCCCTCCACTTT.

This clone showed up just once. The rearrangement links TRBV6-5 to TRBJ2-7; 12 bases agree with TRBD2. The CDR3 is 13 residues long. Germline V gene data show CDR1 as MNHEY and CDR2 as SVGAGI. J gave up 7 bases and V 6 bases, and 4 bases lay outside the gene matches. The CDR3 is CASRPGLAGEQYF. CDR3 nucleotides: TGTGCCAGCAGACCTGGACTAGCGGGAGAGCAGTACTTC.

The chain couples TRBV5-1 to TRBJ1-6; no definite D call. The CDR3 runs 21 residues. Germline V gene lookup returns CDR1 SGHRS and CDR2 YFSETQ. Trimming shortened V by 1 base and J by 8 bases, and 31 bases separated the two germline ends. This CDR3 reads CASSLSAVTIGDPLNDSPLHF. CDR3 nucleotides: TGCGCCAGCAGCTTGAGCGCGGTGACGATAGGCGATCCCCTTAATGATTCACCCCTCCACTTT. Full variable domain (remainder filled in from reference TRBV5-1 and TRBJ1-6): KAGVTQTPRYLIKTRGQQVTLSCSPISGHRSVSWYQQTPGQGLQFLFEYFSETQRNKGNFPGRFSGRQFSNSRSEMNVSTLELGDSALYLCASSLSAVTIGDPLNDSPLHFGNGTRLTVT.

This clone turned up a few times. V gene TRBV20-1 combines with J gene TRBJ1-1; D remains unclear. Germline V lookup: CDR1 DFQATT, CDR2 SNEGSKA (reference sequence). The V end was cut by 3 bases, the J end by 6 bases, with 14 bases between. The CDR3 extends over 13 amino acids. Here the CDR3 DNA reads TGCAGTGCTAGTATTGAGGGCTGGTCTGAAGCTTTCTTT. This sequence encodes CSASIEGWSEAFF.

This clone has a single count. The CDR3 bases are TGTGCCAGTAGACAGGCAACCTATGGCTACACCTTC. Residues: CASRQATYGYTF. The chain couples TRBV19 to TRBJ1-2, with D possibly TRBD1 on 5 matching bases. The CDR3 loop spans 12 amino acids. Trimming left V 6 bases short and J 4 bases short, with 9 bases between. Per the germline V gene, CDR1 is LNHDA and CDR2 is SQIVND (reference sequence).

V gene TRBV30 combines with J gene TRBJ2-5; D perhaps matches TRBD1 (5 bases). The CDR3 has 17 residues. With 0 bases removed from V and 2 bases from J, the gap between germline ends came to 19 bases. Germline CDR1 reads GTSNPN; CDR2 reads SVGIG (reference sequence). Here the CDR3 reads CAWSVPIWGLLQETQYF. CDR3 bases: TGTGCCTGGAGTGTACCGATTTGGGGCCTTCTTCAAGAGACCCAGTACTTC.

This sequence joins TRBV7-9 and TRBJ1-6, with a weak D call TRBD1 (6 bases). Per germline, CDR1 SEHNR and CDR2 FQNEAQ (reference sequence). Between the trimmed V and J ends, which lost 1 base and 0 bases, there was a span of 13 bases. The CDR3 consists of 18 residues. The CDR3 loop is CASSLGNRESSYNSPLHF. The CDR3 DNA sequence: TGTGCCAGCAGCTTAGGGAACAGGGAAAGCTCCTATAATTCACCCCTCCACTTT. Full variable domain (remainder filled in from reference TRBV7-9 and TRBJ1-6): DTGVSQNPRHKITKRGQNVTFRCDPISEHNRLYWYRQTLGQGPEFLTYFQNEAQLEKSRLLSDRFSAERPKGSFSTLEIQRTEQGDSAMYLCASSLGNRESSYNSPLHFGNGTRLTVT.

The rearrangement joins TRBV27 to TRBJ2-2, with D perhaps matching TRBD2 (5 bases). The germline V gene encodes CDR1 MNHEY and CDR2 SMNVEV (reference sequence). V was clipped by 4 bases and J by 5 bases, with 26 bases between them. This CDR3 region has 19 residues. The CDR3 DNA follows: TGTGCCAGCAGTTCTTCCTCCGGGATACCTCTACTCCCAACCGGGGAGCTGTTTTTT. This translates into CASSSSSGIPLLPTGELFF.

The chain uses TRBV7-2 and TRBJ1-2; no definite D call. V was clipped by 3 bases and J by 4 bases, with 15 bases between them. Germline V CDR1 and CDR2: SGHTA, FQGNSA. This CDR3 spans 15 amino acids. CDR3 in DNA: TGTGCCAGCAGCTTCACGGCTTCGGGAAGCTATGGCTACACCTTC. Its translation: CASSFTASGSYGYTF.

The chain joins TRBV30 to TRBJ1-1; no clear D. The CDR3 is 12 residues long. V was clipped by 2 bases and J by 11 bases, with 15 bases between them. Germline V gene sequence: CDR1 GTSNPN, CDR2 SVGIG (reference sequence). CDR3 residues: CAWSFGPNEAFF. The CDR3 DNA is TGTGCCTGGAGTTTTGGTCCGAATGAGGCTTTCTTT.

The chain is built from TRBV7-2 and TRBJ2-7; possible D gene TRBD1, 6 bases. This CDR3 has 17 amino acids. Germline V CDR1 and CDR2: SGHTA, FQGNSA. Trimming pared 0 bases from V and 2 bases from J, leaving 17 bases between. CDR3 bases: TGTGCCAGCAGCTTAGCGGTTACAGGGTCAGAGCCCTACGAGCAGTACTTC. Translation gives CASSLAVTGSEPYEQYF.

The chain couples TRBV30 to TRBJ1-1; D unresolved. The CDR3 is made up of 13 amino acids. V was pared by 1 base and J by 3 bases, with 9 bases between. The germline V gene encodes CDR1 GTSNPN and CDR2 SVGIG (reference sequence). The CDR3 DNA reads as TGTGCCTGGAGTGGAGGACTTGACACTGAAGCTTTCTTT. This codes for CAWSGGLDTEAFF. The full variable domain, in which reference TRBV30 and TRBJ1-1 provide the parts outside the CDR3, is SQTIHQWPATLVQPVGSPLSLECTVEGTSNPNLYWYRQAAGRGLQLLFYSVGIGQISSEVPQNLSASRPQDRQFILSSKKLLLSDSGFYLCAWSGGLDTEAFFGQGTRLTVV.

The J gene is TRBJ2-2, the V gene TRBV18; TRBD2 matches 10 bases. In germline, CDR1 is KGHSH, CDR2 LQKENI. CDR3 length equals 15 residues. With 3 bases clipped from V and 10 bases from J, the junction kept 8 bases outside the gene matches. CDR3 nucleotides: TGTGCCAGCTCACCGGGAAGCGGGGGGGCCACGGAGCTGTTTTTT. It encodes CASSPGSGGATELFF.